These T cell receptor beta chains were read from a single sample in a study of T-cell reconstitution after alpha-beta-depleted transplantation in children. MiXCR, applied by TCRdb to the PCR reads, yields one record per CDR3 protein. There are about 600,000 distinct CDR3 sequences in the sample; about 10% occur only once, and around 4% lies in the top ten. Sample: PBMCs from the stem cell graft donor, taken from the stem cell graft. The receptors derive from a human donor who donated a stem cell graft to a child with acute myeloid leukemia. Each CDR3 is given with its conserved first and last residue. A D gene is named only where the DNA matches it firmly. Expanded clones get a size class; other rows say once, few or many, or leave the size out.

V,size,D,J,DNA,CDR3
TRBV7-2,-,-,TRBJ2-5,TGTGCCAGCAGCTTAGGGGTGGGAGTAGCGGAGACCCAGTACTTC,CASSLGVGVAETQYF
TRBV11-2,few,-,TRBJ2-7,TGTGCCAGCAGCCAGGACAGATGGGAGCAGTACTTC,CASSQDRWEQYF
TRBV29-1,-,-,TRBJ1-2,TGCAGCGTTGTCGCAGCCTATGGCTACACCTTC,CSVVAAYGYTF
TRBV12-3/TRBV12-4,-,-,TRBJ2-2,TGTGCCAGCCGGATGAAAACCGGGGAGCTGTTTTTT,CASRMKTGELFF
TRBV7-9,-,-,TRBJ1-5,TGTGCCAGCAGCCCCGAGGGGACAATTAATCAGCCCCAGCATTTT,CASSPEGTINQPQHF
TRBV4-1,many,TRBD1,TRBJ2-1,TGCGCCAGCAGCCTAACAGGGGACGCGTATAATGAGCAGTTCTTC,CASSLTGDAYNEQFF
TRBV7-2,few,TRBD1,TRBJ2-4,TGTGCCAGCAGTCGGGACAGGGCGATAAAAAACATTCAGTACTTC,CASSRDRAIKNIQYF
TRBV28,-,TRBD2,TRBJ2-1,TGTGCCAGCAGTTTAACTAGCGGAGCCCTGTACAATGAGCAGTTCTTC,CASSLTSGALYNEQFF
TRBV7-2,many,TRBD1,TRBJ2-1,TGTGCCAGCACCTGGGAGGGGACAGGGGTCCACAATGAGCAGTTCTTC,CASTWEGTGVHNEQFF
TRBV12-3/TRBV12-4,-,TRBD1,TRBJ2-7,TGTGCCAGCAGGAGGACAGGGCAAATCTACGAGCAGTACTTC,CASRRTGQIYEQYF
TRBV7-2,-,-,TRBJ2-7,TGTGCCAGCAGCTTAGGGGCGGGGAAATCGTACGAGCAGTACTTC,CASSLGAGKSYEQYF
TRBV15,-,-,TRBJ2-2,TGTGCCACCGTGAAGTTACAGGGAAGTACCGGGGAGCTGTTTTTT,CATVKLQGSTGELFF
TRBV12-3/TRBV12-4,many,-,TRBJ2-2,TGTGCCAGCAGTTTTGGCGGGACCGTGGGTACCGGGGAGCTGTTTTTT,CASSFGGTVGTGELFF
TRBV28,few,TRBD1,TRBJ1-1,TGTGCCAGCAGTTATACAGGGGGGATCGCTGAAGCTTTCTTT,CASSYTGGIAEAFF
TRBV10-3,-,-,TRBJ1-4,TGTGCCATCAGACCCCGGGGGACCAATGAAAAACTGTTTTTT,CAIRPRGTNEKLFF
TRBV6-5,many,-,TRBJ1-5,TGTGCCAGCAGTTCACGACAGAGCAATCAGCCCCAGCATTTT,CASSSRQSNQPQHF
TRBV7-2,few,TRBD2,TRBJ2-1,TGTGCCAGCAGACTCTCACGGAGCGGGAGGAGGGAGCAGTTCTTC,CASRLSRSGRREQFF
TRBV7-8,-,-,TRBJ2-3,TGTGCCAGCAGCTTGGCTCTATACAAGGCTACGCAGTATTTT,CASSLALYKATQYF
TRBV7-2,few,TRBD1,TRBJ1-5,TGTGCCAGCAGCTCCTCCCCTACAGGGGGCGGTCAGCCCCAGCATTTT,CASSSSPTGGGQPQHF
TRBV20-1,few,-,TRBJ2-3,TGCAGTGCTACACCGACGGGGGACCTCTCACCCACAGATACGCAGTATTTT,CSATPTGDLSPTDTQYF
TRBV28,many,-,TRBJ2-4,TGTGCCAGCAGTTTCGACCCGTCCAAAAACATTCAGTACTTC,CASSFDPSKNIQYF
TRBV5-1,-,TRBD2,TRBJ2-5,TGCGCCAGCAGCGCCGGGACTAGCGGGAGCCCCTTCGCGGAGACCCAGTACTTC,CASSAGTSGSPFAETQYF
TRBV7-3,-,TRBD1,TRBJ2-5,TGTGCCAGCAGCCCAAGCACAGGGGTAGAGACCCAGTACTTC,CASSPSTGVETQYF
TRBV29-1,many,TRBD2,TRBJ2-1,TGCAGCGTTCCCCTTACTAGCGGTGGGTCCTACAATGAGCAGTTCTTC,CSVPLTSGGSYNEQFF
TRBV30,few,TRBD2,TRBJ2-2,TGTGCCTGGAGCCTCACGGCGGGAGCGGTCGGGGAGCTGTTTTTT,CAWSLTAGAVGELFF
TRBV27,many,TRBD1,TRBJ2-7,TGTGCCAGCAGATGGACAGGGGCAGGGAACGAGCAGTACTTC,CASRWTGAGNEQYF
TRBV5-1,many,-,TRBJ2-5,TGCGCCAGCAGCCGACTCCTCCAAGAGACCCAGTACTTC,CASSRLLQETQYF
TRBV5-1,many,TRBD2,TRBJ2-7,TGCGCCAGCAGCTTGTCGGGACTAGCGATCAACGAGCAGTACTTC,CASSLSGLAINEQYF
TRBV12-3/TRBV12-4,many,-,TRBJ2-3,TGTGCCAGCAGTCCGCCCGGGCAGTTCACAGATACGCAGTATTTT,CASSPPGQFTDTQYF
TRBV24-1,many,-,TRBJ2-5,TGTGCCACCAGTGATCCAACAGGGCAAGAGACCCAGTACTTC,CATSDPTGQETQYF
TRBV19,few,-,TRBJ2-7,TGTGCCAGTAGTATTCTTATGTCGAGGACAGATACCTACGAGCAGTACTTC,CASSILMSRTDTYEQYF
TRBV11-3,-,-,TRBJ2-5,TGTGCCAGCAGCTTAGCGGGTAGCGGAGAGACCCAGTACTTC,CASSLAGSGETQYF
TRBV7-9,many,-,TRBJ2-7,TGTGCCAGCAGCCTGGACGTGTCCTACGAGCAGTACTTC,CASSLDVSYEQYF
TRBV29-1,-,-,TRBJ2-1,TGCAGCAATAGGGTCTACAATGAGCAGTTCTTC,CSNRVYNEQFF
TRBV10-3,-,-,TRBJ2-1,TGTGCCATCAGTGAGTTGCCCGCCACCTTGGCCAATGAGCAGTTCTTC,CAISELPATLANEQFF
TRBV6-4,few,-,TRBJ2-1,TGTGCCAGCAGTGACTCGGGGGCCAATGAGCAGTTCTTC,CASSDSGANEQFF
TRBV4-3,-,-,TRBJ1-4,TGCGCCAGCAGCCAAGAAGCGGTCTCGGCGGGGCTTGGGGAAAAACTGTTTTTT,CASSQEAVSAGLGEKLFF
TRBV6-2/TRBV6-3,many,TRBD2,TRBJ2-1,TGTGCCAGCAGGGACACTAGCGGCAATGAGCAGTTCTTC,CASRDTSGNEQFF
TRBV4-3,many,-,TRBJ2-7,TGCGCCAGCAGCCAAGAGCGGGAACTGCTCGCCTACGAGCAGTACTTC,CASSQERELLAYEQYF
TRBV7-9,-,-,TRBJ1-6,TGTGCCAGCAGCTTATTTGGGGCGCGGGATTCACCCCTCCACTTT,CASSLFGARDSPLHF
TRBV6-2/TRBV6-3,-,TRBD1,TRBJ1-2,TGTGCCAGCCGTACAGCCCGGGACAGGGGATATTCCTATGGCTACACCTTC,CASRTARDRGYSYGYTF
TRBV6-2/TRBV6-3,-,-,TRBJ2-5,TGTGCCAGCGGGAGGACCCAGTACTTC,CASGRTQYF
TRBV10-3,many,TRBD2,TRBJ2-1,TGTGCCATCAGTGAGTCAAATCCGGGACTAGCGGCAAACAATGAGCAGTTCTTC,CAISESNPGLAANNEQFF
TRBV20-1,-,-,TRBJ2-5,TGCAGTGCCCCATCTTCCCTGGGTGGAGAGACCCAGTACTTC,CSAPSSLGGETQYF
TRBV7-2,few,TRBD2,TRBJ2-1,TGTGCCAGCAGGCTAGCGGGGGTCAATGAGCAGTTCTTC,CASRLAGVNEQFF
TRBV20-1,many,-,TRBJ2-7,TGCAGTGCGAGAGGGTACAGGGTCGAGGCCTACGAGCAGTACTTC,CSARGYRVEAYEQYF
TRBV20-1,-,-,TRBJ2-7,TGCAGTGCTAGAGATCGCACTGTCTACGAGCAGTACTTC,CSARDRTVYEQYF
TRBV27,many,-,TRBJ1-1,TGTGCCAGCACCTCTACACTAAGGACGAACACTGAAGCTTTCTTT,CASTSTLRTNTEAFF
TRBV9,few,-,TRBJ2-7,TGTGCCAGCAGCCCCCCCCAGCGGGCCTACGAGCAGTACTTC,CASSPPQRAYEQYF
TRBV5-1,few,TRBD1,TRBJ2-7,TGCGCCAGCGCTCTAAGAGGGACAGCCACCTACGAGCAGTACTTC,CASALRGTATYEQYF
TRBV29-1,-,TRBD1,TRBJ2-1,TGCAGCGTTGATTTCGGACAGGGCTACAATGAGCAGTTCTTC,CSVDFGQGYNEQFF
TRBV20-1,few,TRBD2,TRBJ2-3,TGCAGTGCTCGGGGAAGAGCGGGAGATAGAGATACGCAGTATTTT,CSARGRAGDRDTQYF
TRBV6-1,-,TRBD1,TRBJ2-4,TGTGCCAGCAGTGCACCGGGACAGGGGCACATTCAGTACTTC,CASSAPGQGHIQYF
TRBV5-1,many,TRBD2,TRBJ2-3,TGCGCCAGCAGGTGGAGACCGGGACTAGAAAGCACAGATACGCAGTATTTT,CASRWRPGLESTDTQYF
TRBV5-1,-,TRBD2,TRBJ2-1,TGCGCCAGCGGTGACGGGACTAGCGGGGGGCTGAATGGTTGGAATGAGCAGTTCTTC,CASGDGTSGGLNGWNEQFF